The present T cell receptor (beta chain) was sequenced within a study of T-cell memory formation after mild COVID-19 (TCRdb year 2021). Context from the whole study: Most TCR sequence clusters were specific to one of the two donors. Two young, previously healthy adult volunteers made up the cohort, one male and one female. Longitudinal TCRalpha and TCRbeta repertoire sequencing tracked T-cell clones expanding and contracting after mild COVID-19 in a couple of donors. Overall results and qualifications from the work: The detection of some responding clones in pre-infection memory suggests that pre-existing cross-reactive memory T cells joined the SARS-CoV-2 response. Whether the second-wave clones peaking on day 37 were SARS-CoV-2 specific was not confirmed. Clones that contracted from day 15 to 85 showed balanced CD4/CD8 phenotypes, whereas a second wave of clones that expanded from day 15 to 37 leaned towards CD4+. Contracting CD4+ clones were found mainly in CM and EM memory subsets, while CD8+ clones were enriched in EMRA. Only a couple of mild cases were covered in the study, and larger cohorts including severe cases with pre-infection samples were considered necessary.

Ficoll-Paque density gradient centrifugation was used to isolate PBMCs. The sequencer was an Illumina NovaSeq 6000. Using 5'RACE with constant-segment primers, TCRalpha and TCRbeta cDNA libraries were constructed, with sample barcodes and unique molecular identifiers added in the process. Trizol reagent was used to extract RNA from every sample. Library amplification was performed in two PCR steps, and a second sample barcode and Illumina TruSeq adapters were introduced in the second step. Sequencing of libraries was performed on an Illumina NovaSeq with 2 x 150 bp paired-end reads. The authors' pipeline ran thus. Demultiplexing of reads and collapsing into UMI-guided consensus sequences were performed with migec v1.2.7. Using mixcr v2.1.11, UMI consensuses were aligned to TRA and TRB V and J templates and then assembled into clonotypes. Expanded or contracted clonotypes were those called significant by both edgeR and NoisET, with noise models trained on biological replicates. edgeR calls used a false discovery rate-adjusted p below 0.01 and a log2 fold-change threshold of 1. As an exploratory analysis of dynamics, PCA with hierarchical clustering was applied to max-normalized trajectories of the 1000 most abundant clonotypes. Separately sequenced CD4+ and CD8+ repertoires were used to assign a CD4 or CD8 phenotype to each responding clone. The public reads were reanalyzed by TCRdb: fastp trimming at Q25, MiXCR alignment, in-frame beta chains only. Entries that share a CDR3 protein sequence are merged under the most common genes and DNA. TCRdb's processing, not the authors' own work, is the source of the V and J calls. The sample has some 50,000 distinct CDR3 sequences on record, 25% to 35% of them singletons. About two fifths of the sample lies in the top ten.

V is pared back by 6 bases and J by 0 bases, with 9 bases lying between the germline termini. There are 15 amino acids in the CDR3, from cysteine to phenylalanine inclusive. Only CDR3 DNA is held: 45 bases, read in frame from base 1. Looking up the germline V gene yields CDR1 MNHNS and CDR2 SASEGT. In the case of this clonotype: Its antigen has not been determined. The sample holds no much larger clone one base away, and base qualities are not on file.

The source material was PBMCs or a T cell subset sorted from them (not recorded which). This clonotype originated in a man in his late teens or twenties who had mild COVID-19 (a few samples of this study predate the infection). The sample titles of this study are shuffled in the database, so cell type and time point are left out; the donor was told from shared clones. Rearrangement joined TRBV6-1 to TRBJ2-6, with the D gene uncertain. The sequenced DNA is TGTGCCAGCAGGTCCGAGGCCTCTGGGGCCAACGTCCTGACTTTC. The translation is CASRSEASGANVLTF.